A selection of T cell receptor beta chains follows, all from one sample in a study of Ad26.COV2.S vaccination and SARS-CoV-2 variants. Sequenced by immunoSEQ multiplex PCR; TCRdb stores in-frame clones only, minus some. The sample contains about 420,000 clones, around 87% of which appear only once. This sample comprised peripheral blood, obtained in a trial of Ad26.COV2.S vaccine versus placebo. The receptor source for this set is a person between 18 and 65 years old who received the Ad26.COV2.S COVID-19 vaccine or a placebo. Both conserved end residues are part of each CDR3. Each record gives: V gene, J gene, clone size, D gene, CDR3 DNA, CDR3 protein. The D gene is left open where the match is weak. Clone size appears in some rows only: once, few, many, or a class for an expanded clone.

TRBV7-2	TRBJ1-1	.	.	TGTGCCAGCACCTCTCCTCGGCGGACGAACACTGAAGCTTTCTTT	CASTSPRRTNTEAFF
TRBV25-1	TRBJ1-4	.	TRBD1	TGTGCCAGCAGCGCGTGGACAGGGCGTAATGAAAAACTGTTTTTT	CASSAWTGRNEKLFF
TRBV7-9	TRBJ1-5	few	.	TGTGCCAGCAGCCAGCTAGCTCAGCCCCAGCATTTT	CASSQLAQPQHF
TRBV27	TRBJ2-5	.	.	TGCCCTTCGGCCGGGACCAGGGAGACCCAGTACTTC	CPSAGTRETQYF
TRBV6-2/TRBV6-3	TRBJ2-7	.	.	TGTGCCAGCAGTTACTCGAAATTCTCGGGGAGAATCTACGAGCAGTACTTC	CASSYSKFSGRIYEQYF
TRBV6-5	TRBJ2-5	.	.	TGTGCCAGCAGTTACTCGAAGTTTTCTTACCAAGAGACCCAGTACTTC	CASSYSKFSYQETQYF
TRBV6-4	TRBJ1-1	.	TRBD1	TGTGCCAGCAGGCAAAACAGGGGGCGAGTCACTGAAGCTTTCTTT	CASRQNRGRVTEAFF
TRBV28	TRBJ2-7	.	.	TGTGCCAGCAGTCCAAAAGGCAGGGTCGTGCAGTACTTC	CASSPKGRVVQYF
TRBV7-2	TRBJ2-5	.	TRBD2	TGTGCCAGCAGCCTCCGAGGGGGGGGACTAGCGCCACGCCAGTACTTC	CASSLRGGGLAPRQYF
TRBV6-2/TRBV6-3	TRBJ2-1	.	TRBD2	TGTGCCAGCAGTTACCTAGCGGGGGACCAGCATGAGCAGTTCTTC	CASSYLAGDQHEQFF